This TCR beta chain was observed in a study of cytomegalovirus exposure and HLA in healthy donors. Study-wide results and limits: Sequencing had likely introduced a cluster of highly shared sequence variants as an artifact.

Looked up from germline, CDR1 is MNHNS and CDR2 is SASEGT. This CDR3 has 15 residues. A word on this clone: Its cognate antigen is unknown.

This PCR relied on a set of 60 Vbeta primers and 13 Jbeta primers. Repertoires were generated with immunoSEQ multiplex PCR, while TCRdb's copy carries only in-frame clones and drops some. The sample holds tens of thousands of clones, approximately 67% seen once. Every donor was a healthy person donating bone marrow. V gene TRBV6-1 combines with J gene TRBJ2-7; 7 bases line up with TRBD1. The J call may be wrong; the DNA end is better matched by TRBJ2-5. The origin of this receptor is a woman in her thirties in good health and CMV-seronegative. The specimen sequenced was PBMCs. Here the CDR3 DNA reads TGTGCCAGCAGCGATACCCGGACAGGCCAAGAGACCCAGTACTTC. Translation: CASSDTRTGQETQYF.